This passage covers 7 T cell receptor beta chains from one sample sequenced in a study of post-analysis software for immune sequencing data. No antigen has been assigned to these receptors. The library was made from cDNA and included unique molecular identifiers. Each CDR3 protein gets one entry after TCRdb re-called the PCR reads with MiXCR. In the table there are roughly 870,000 distinct CDR3 sequences, roughly 58% of which are singletons. Notes on the study in general: Elevated frequency relative to controls characterized four or five TRBV segments in patients, TRBV5-6, TRBV5-1 and TRBV20-1 among them.

The sequencing input was blood. These receptors were obtained from a girl under 18 with multiple sclerosis.

The gene calls are TRBV7-2 and TRBJ2-5; 8 nucleotides line up with TRBD2. Germline CDR1 is SGHTA and CDR2 is FQGNSA. The CDR3 is 18 residues long. The V gene end was trimmed by 1 base and the J gene end by 11 bases; junction bases not matched to a gene: 21. CDR3 DNA sequence: TGTGCCAGCAGCTTAGACCTATCACCGGGACTAGTTCGGGGTGAGCAGTACTTC. Amino acids: CASSLDLSPGLVRGEQYF.

Only a few counts were recorded for this clonotype. J is TRBJ2-1 and V is TRBV4-1; D may be TRBD1 (6 bases). This CDR3 comprises 18 residues. Germline-derived CDR1 and CDR2 are MGHRA and YSYEKL. V lost 0 bases and J 2 bases, leaving 17 bases between the germline ends. The CDR3 DNA reads TGCGCCAGCAGCCAAGAGGCGGTGGGGGCCGGGACCTACAATGAGCAGTTCTTC. Protein: CASSQEAVGAGTYNEQFF.

This clonotype was seen more than once but under ten times. This rearrangement joins TRBV15 to TRBJ2-7; TRBD1 agrees at 9 bases. V lost 5 bases, J lost 2 bases, and 4 bases stayed unmatched. Germline loops: CDR1 LNHNV, CDR2 YYDKDF (reference sequence). The CDR3 totals 14 residues. The CDR3, as DNA: TGTGCCACCAGCCCCCGGGACAGGGCCTACGAGCAGTACTTC. It translates to CATSPRDRAYEQYF.

Only a few counts were recorded for this clonotype. The CDR3 coding sequence is TGTGCCAGCAGCCAAGTCGTGACTAGCGGGCGTTACGAGCAGTACTTC. This translates into CASSQVVTSGRYEQYF. The chain uses TRBV3-1 and TRBJ2-7, with 10 bases identical to TRBD2. Germline V gene sequence: CDR1 LGHDT, CDR2 YNNKEL (reference sequence). CDR3 length: 16 residues. V shed 1 base, J shed 4 bases, and the junction held 7 bases outside the gene matches.

The chain couples TRBV5-6 to TRBJ2-7; either TRBD1 or TRBD2 may supply D (5 bases each). This CDR3 has 16 residues. Between the trimmed V and J ends, which lost 4 bases and 2 bases, there was a span of 19 bases. Germline V gene data show CDR1 as SGHDT and CDR2 as YYEEEE. The CDR3 nucleotides are TGTGCCAGCAGCCTGCCGGAGAGGGGCCCGACCTACGAGCAGTACTTC. Translated: CASSLPERGPTYEQYF. The whole variable domain, filled in from reference TRBV5-6 and TRBJ2-7, reads DAGVTQSPTHLIKTRGQQVTLRCSPKSGHDTVSWYQQALGQGPQFIFQYYEEEERQRGNFPDRFSGHQFPNYSSELNVNALLLGDSALYLCASSLPERGPTYEQYFGPGTRLTVT.

This chain links TRBV21-1 with TRBJ2-5; the DNA was not used to check the table's D call, TRBD2. TRBV21-1 is given as a pseudogene. The CDR3 length is 14 residues. The CDR3 region has the DNA TGTGCCAGCAGCAGGCGGCAGGTGGAAGAGACCCAGTACTTC. As protein: CASSRRQVEETQYF.

Only a few counts were recorded for this clonotype. This sequence joins TRBV20-1 and TRBJ2-5; 9 nucleotides match TRBD2. Per the germline V gene, CDR1 is DFQATT and CDR2 is SNEGSKA (reference sequence). The CDR3 is 14 amino acids. J lost 2 bases, V lost 5 bases, and 6 bases had no gene match. The CDR3 nucleotides are TGCAGTGCTGTTAGCGGGAGTAATCAAGAGACCCAGTACTTC. Translation: CSAVSGSNQETQYF.